The 9 T cell receptor beta chains presented below share a single source sample, sequenced in a study of T cell repertoires in cytomegalovirus infection. Each CDR3 protein gets one entry after TCRdb re-called the reads with MiXCR. This table has about 400,000 distinct CDR3 sequences, over 15% appearing once. Sequenced input: PBMCs. All receptors come from a human donor in good health (CMV status not recorded). Some clones in this sample may be carry-over from other donors' samples.

This clonotype was counted ten times or more. The chain combines TRBV6-1 with TRBJ1-3; 9 bases align to TRBD1. The germline gives CDR1 MNHNS, CDR2 SASEGT. J lost 3 bases, V lost 4 bases, and 4 bases had no gene match. This CDR3 has 15 residues. For the CDR3, the DNA is TGTGCCAGCAGTGCCGGGACAGGGAGTGGAAACACCATATATTTT. Translated, it gives CASSAGTGSGNTIYF.

This chain joins TRBV10-2 and TRBJ2-5; TRBD1 agrees at 8 bases. The CDR3 is 13 amino acids. From germline, CDR1 is WSHSY and CDR2 SAAADI. Losses at the gene ends were 6 bases for V and 5 bases for J; bases not matched to a gene: 5. The DNA of the CDR3 is TGCGCCAGCAGCCCTAACAGGGGGGAGACCCAGTACTTC. Amino acids: CASSPNRGETQYF.

The chain is built from TRBV2 and TRBJ1-5; D is possibly TRBD1 (5 bases). V was trimmed by 1 base and J by 5 bases, leaving 9 bases between them. CDR3 length: 14 residues. Per germline, CDR1 SNHLY and CDR2 FYNNEI. This CDR3 is CASSEGRGDQPQHF. Here the CDR3 DNA reads TGTGCCAGCAGTGAAGGGAGGGGAGATCAGCCCCAGCATTTT.

V is TRBV11-2 and J is TRBJ1-2; TRBD1 matches at 7 bases. CDR3 length equals 13 residues. V gave up 5 bases and J gave up 8 bases; unmatched junction bases: 8. The germline gives CDR1 SGHAT, CDR2 FQNNGV. CDR3 sequence: CASSRTGLGGYTF. DNA of the CDR3: TGTGCCAGCAGCCGGACAGGCCTCGGGGGCTACACCTTC.

Regarding this clonotype: The junction differs from germline at one of its ends, possibly a read error. This rearrangement joins TRBV12-3 or TRBV12-4 to TRBJ1-2, with D tentatively TRBD1 (5 bases). The CDR3 length is 12 residues. The CDR3 protein is CAGSFQGYGYTF. CDR3 nucleotides: TGTGCCGGCAGCTTTCAGGGCTATGGCTACACCTTC.

V usage is TRBV2 and J usage is TRBJ2-5; TRBD2 matches at 7 bases. The CDR3 has 12 amino acids. The germline V gene encodes CDR1 SNHLY and CDR2 FYNNEI. J gave up 3 bases and V 8 bases, and 3 bases lay outside the gene matches. The CDR3 sequence: CASWAGEETQYF. The CDR3 nucleotides are TGTGCCAGCTGGGCGGGGGAAGAGACCCAGTACTTC.

The rearrangement joins TRBV15 to TRBJ2-7; D is possibly TRBD1 or TRBD2 (5 bases each). The CDR3 spans 14 residues. Trimming removed 5 bases at V and 2 bases at J, with 13 bases between. The V gene's germline CDR1 is LNHNV and CDR2 YYDKDF (reference sequence). The chain's CDR3 is CATSCGGKTYEQYF. CDR3 DNA sequence: TGTGCCACCAGCTGTGGGGGAAAAACCTACGAGCAGTACTTC.

This clonotype was detected only a few times. The V and J genes are TRBV19 and TRBJ2-2; D might be TRBD1 (5 bases). The V end was cut by 6 bases, the J end by 11 bases, with 25 bases between. CDR1 and CDR2 (germline): LNHDA, SQIVND (reference sequence). This CDR3 contains 16 residues. CDR3 in DNA: TGTGCCAGTAGGGGTCAGACAGACCGATTTAACCGTGAGCTGTTTTTT. Amino acids: CASRGQTDRFNRELFF. Filled out from reference TRBV19 and TRBJ2-2, the complete variable domain reads DGGITQSPKYLFRKEGQNVTLSCEQNLNHDAMYWYRQDPGQGLRLIYYSQIVNDFQKGDIAEGYSVSREKKESFPLTVTSAQKNPTAFYLCASRGQTDRFNRELFFGEGSRLTVL.

This clonotype appeared many times. The rearrangement links TRBV7-2 to TRBJ2-3; D call uncertain. The V gene's germline CDR1 is SGHTA and CDR2 FQGNSA. Between the trimmed V and J ends, which lost 3 bases and 0 bases, there was a span of 16 bases. This CDR3 is 17 amino acids long. The CDR3 spells CASSFTPWKTSTDTQYF. Here the CDR3 DNA reads TGTGCCAGCAGCTTTACCCCTTGGAAGACTAGCACAGATACGCAGTATTTT.